The rows below give T cell receptor beta chains drawn from one sample of a study of regulatory T cells in long-lasting Graves disease. TCRdb independently ran MiXCR on the multiplex PCR reads; one entry per CDR3 protein. The sample carries 360,000 or so distinct CDR3 sequences, around 11% recorded once. These data were also reused for a study on T cells in Graves' hyperthyroidism and ophthalmopathy.

Source: peripheral blood mononuclear cells (PBMCs), taken at new diagnosis, from a patient treated with antithyroid drugs. The receptors derive from a woman in her late teens or twenties with Graves disease. CDR3s include the opening cysteine and the closing phenylalanine or tryptophan. D genes are given only for firm matches. Clone size is shown for a subset of rows, as once, few, many or a class of expanded clone.

d_gene,v_gene,j_gene,abundance,CDR3aa,CDR3nt
.,TRBV20-1,TRBJ2-3,many,CSARVTGDTDTQYF,TGCAGTGCTAGAGTAACAGGAGACACAGATACGCAGTATTTT
.,TRBV4-1,TRBJ1-2,many,CASSQDRRPGVTAYGYTF,TGCGCCAGCAGCCAAGATCGCCGTCCGGGCGTAACCGCCTATGGCTACACCTTC
TRBD1,TRBV6-2/TRBV6-3,TRBJ1-5,.,CASSYPQESYRGRDNQPQHF,TGTGCCAGCAGTTACCCACAGGAATCCTACAGGGGGAGGGACAATCAGCCCCAGCATTTT
.,TRBV6-5,TRBJ2-7,few,CASSYLSRQISYEQYF,TGTGCCAGCAGTTATTTGTCCCGCCAGATATCCTACGAGCAGTACTTC
.,TRBV2,TRBJ2-3,many,CAIPLLGRDTDTQYF,TGTGCCATTCCACTCCTCGGGCGGGACACAGATACGCAGTATTTT
.,TRBV6-2/TRBV6-3,TRBJ2-1,many,CASSYSRGASYNEQFF,TGTGCCAGCAGTTACTCACGGGGGGCATCCTACAATGAGCAGTTCTTC
.,TRBV28,TRBJ2-7,few,CASSFQGRVIEQYF,TGTGCCAGCAGTTTTCAGGGGAGGGTTATCGAGCAGTACTTC
TRBD2,TRBV7-9,TRBJ2-5,many,CASSLVVAGERTQYF,TGTGCCAGCAGCTTAGTAGTAGCGGGGGAACGGACCCAGTACTTC
.,TRBV5-1,TRBJ2-7,.,CASSLSRPYEQYF,TGCGCCAGCAGCTTGAGCAGACCCTACGAGCAGTACTTC
.,TRBV5-1,TRBJ1-2,many,CASSLMAGVDYGYTF,TGCGCCAGCAGCTTGATGGCAGGGGTGGACTATGGCTACACCTTC
TRBD1,TRBV2,TRBJ1-2,many,CASRDPGQSYGYTF,TGTGCCAGCAGAGACCCGGGACAGAGCTATGGCTACACCTTC
TRBD2,TRBV2,TRBJ2-1,many,CASRGLAGRDLSYNEQFF,TGTGCCAGCAGGGGACTAGCGGGTAGAGATCTCTCCTACAATGAGCAGTTCTTC
TRBD2,TRBV27,TRBJ2-3,.,CASSRRGNTDTQYF,TGTGCCAGCAGTCGGCGGGGGAACACAGATACGCAGTATTTT
TRBD2,TRBV19,TRBJ2-1,.,CASSTSLSGGLYNEQFF,TGTGCCAGTAGTACAAGTCTTAGCGGGGGTCTCTACAATGAGCAGTTCTTC
TRBD2,TRBV9,TRBJ2-1,.,CASSVGLAGDVEQFF,TGTGCCAGCAGCGTAGGACTAGCGGGAGATGTTGAGCAGTTCTTC
TRBD2,TRBV2,TRBJ2-1,many,CARELRGSSYNEQFF,TGTGCCAGGGAACTGCGGGGGAGCTCCTACAATGAGCAGTTCTTC
.,TRBV5-1,TRBJ2-1,many,CASSFTYPSSYNEQFF,TGCGCCAGCAGCTTTACTTACCCTAGCTCCTACAATGAGCAGTTCTTC
.,TRBV7-6,TRBJ2-3,many,CASSLGFNRADTQYF,TGTGCCAGCAGCTTAGGCTTTAATCGGGCAGATACGCAGTATTTT
.,TRBV6-1,TRBJ2-1,many,CASFGVNEQFF,TGTGCCAGCTTTGGCGTCAATGAGCAGTTCTTC
.,TRBV12-3/TRBV12-4,TRBJ2-2,many,CASSHPRGLGAGELFF,TGTGCCAGCAGTCACCCCCGGGGACTGGGAGCCGGGGAGCTGTTTTTT
TRBD1,TRBV6-5,TRBJ2-5,many,CASSYRTGHQETQYF,TGTGCCAGCAGTTACAGGACAGGGCACCAAGAGACCCAGTACTTC
.,TRBV20-1,TRBJ2-1,many,CSARFPGEFYNEQFF,TGCAGTGCTAGATTTCCAGGGGAGTTTTACAATGAGCAGTTCTTC
TRBD2,TRBV6-6,TRBJ2-5,many,CASSYSTSPSGYF,TGTGCCAGCAGTTACTCGACCTCGCCTAGCGGGTACTTC
TRBD1,TRBV7-9,TRBJ1-2,.,CASSPDRGHDYGYTF,TGTGCCAGCAGCCCGGACAGGGGGCATGACTATGGCTACACCTTC
.,TRBV28,TRBJ2-5,many,CASSFRVSETQYF,TGTGCCAGCAGTTTCAGGGTTTCAGAGACCCAGTACTTC
.,TRBV2,TRBJ2-3,many,CASSEQVSAGTQYF,TGTGCCAGCAGTGAACAGGTGTCCGCCGGTACGCAGTATTTT
TRBD2,TRBV6-1,TRBJ2-7,many,CASSEWGLAYEQYF,TGTGCCAGCAGTGAATGGGGACTAGCCTACGAGCAGTACTTC
.,TRBV7-2,TRBJ1-1,many,CASSLLLGTEAFF,TGTGCCAGCAGCTTACTGCTGGGCACTGAAGCTTTCTTT
TRBD1,TRBV18,TRBJ1-3,many,CASSRFAGQPSGNTIYF,TGTGCCAGCTCACGGTTTGCGGGACAGCCCTCTGGAAACACCATATATTTT
.,TRBV12-3/TRBV12-4,TRBJ1-1,many,CASRPPTGLAEAFF,TGTGCCAGCCGACCCCCGACAGGCCTGGCTGAAGCTTTCTTT
.,TRBV7-2,TRBJ2-2,many,CASWTGQGTGELFF,TGTGCCAGCTGGACGGGGCAGGGGACCGGGGAGCTGTTTTTT
TRBD1,TRBV6-5,TRBJ2-7,many,CASSYRVGTGVDEQYF,TGTGCCAGCAGTTACAGGGTCGGGACAGGGGTGGACGAGCAGTACTTC
TRBD1,TRBV18,TRBJ1-3,many,CASSPRFGTEVLYTIYF,TGTGCCAGCTCACCACGTTTTGGGACAGAAGTACTTTACACCATATATTTT
.,TRBV12-3/TRBV12-4,TRBJ1-5,few,CASKGRGNQPQHF,TGTGCCAGCAAGGGAAGGGGCAATCAGCCCCAGCATTTT
.,TRBV5-6,TRBJ1-5,.,CASSGMRGQPQHF,TGTGCCAGCAGCGGAATGAGGGGTCAGCCCCAGCATTTT
.,TRBV10-3,TRBJ2-7,many,CAISELYEQYF,TGTGCCATCAGTGAACTGTACGAGCAGTACTTC
.,TRBV10-3,TRBJ2-1,many,CAISEGSYTYNEQFF,TGTGCCATCAGTGAAGGGAGCTACACCTACAATGAGCAGTTCTTC
.,TRBV6-5,TRBJ1-2,.,CASSYLVGSSYGYTF,TGTGCCAGCAGTTACTTAGTAGGCAGTTCCTATGGCTACACCTTC
TRBD2,TRBV7-3,TRBJ2-3,.,CASSFGGGALADTQYF,TGTGCCAGCAGCTTTGGCGGGGGAGCCCTCGCAGATACGCAGTATTTT
.,TRBV9,TRBJ2-5,many,CASSVGPSQETQYF,TGTGCCAGCAGCGTGGGCCCGAGCCAAGAGACCCAGTACTTC